These 18 T cell receptor beta chains came from one sample sequenced in a study of monozygotic twins with inflammatory bowel disease. For each CDR3 protein, TCRdb gives one entry from its re-call of the 5' RACE reads, without DNA. The sample totals around 220,000 distinct CDR3 sequences. Sample: blood. The receptors stem from a human donor with ulcerative colitis or Crohn's disease, or a healthy co-twin of an affected twin (not recorded which).

The rearrangement links TRBV2 to TRBJ1-1. CDR3 size: 12 residues. Germline assignment: CDR1 SNHLY and CDR2 FYNNEI. CDR3 residues: CASSVLGSEAFF.

This sequence joins TRBV20-1 and TRBJ2-7; TCRdb returns TRBD2, unconfirmable since there is no DNA. Germline CDR1 is DFQATT and CDR2 is SNEGSKA (reference sequence). The CDR3 consists of 13 residues. The CDR3 here is CSATTSGAYEQYF.

The gene calls are TRBV6-5 and TRBJ2-1; TCRdb returns TRBD1, unconfirmable since there is no DNA. The CDR3 has 12 residues. Germline V gene data show CDR1 as MNHEY and CDR2 as SVGAGI. The CDR3 spells CARLPRDNEQFF.

The genes are TRBV7-6 and TRBJ1-2. The CDR3 length is 14 residues. The germline V gene encodes CDR1 SGHVS and CDR2 FNYEAQ. This chain's CDR3 is CASSPYTGSYGYTF. Based on the CDR3 plus reference TRBV7-6 and TRBJ1-2, the full variable domain is GAGVSQSPRYKVTKRGQDVALRCDPISGHVSLYWYRQALGQGPEFLTYFNYEAQQDKSGLPNDRFSAERPEGSISTLTIQRTEQRDSAMYRCASSPYTGSYGYTFGSGTRLTVV.

This chain links TRBV6-2 or TRBV6-3 with TRBJ2-7; TCRdb's D call, TRBD1, is unchecked because there is no DNA. Per germline, CDR1 MNHEY and CDR2 SVGEGT. The CDR3 covers 14 residues. CDR3 residues: CASEERGWGYEQYF.

V is TRBV6-5 and J is TRBJ1-2; as DNA is missing, the TRBD1 call by TCRdb cannot be tested. This CDR3 is built from 15 residues. Germline loops: CDR1 MNHEY, CDR2 SVGAGI. The CDR3 sequence: CASSYTDRDGNGYTF.

The genes are TRBV18 and TRBJ2-7; TCRdb returns TRBD1, unconfirmable since there is no DNA. Germline-derived CDR1 and CDR2 are KGHSH and LQKENI. The CDR3 is 15 residues long. The CDR3 reads CASSPGNHRVYEQYF.

The chain joins TRBV7-2 to TRBJ2-2; TCRdb gives TRBD1 as the D gene, but with no DNA this cannot be confirmed. Germline CDR1 SGHTA, CDR2 FQGNSA. This CDR3 is 14 amino acids long. CDR3 residues: CASSSQGHTGELFF.

The chain links TRBV30 to TRBJ2-2; TCRdb's D call of TRBD1 is untestable without DNA. Germline values: CDR1 GTSNPN, CDR2 SVGIG (reference sequence). The CDR3 totals 12 residues. The CDR3 is CAWARGPGELFF.

This chain uses TRBV9 with TRBJ2-3; as DNA is missing, the TRBD2 call by TCRdb cannot be tested. The germline V gene encodes CDR1 SGDLS and CDR2 YYNGEE. The CDR3 runs to 14 residues. This CDR3 reads CASSASSGMDTQYF.

The chain couples TRBV6-2 or TRBV6-3 to TRBJ2-1; TCRdb selects TRBD2, and the lack of DNA leaves this call unchecked. Germline V gene lookup returns CDR1 MNHEY and CDR2 SVGEGT. This CDR3 comprises 15 residues. CDR3 loop: CASSPLTSGRPEQFF.

The CDR3 loop is CATSRKGPTNQPQHF. The chain recombines TRBV15 with TRBJ1-5. The germline gives CDR1 LNHNV, CDR2 YYDKDF (reference sequence). This CDR3 contains 15 residues. Complete variable domain (other parts from reference TRBV15 and TRBJ1-5): DAMVIQNPRYQVTQFGKPVTLSCSQTLNHNVMYWYQQKSSQAPKLLFHYYDKDFNNEADTPDNFQSRRPNTSFCFLDIRSPGLGDTAMYLCATSRKGPTNQPQHFGDGTRLSIL.

This sequence joins TRBV12-3 or TRBV12-4 and TRBJ1-2; TCRdb's D call of TRBD1 is untestable without DNA. CDR3 size: 14 residues. The CDR3 protein is CASSPGAPLLSYTF.

This chain links TRBV20-1 with TRBJ2-2; TCRdb returns TRBD2, unconfirmable since there is no DNA. Germline loops: CDR1 DFQATT, CDR2 SNEGSKA (reference sequence). CDR3 size: 15 residues. CDR3: CSARDRGGLGGELFF.

The chain employs TRBV6-1 and TRBJ1-4. From germline, CDR1 is MNHNS and CDR2 SASEGT. This CDR3 is built from 14 residues. The CDR3: CASDLTATNEKLFF.

The V gene is TRBV7-9, the J gene TRBJ2-3; lacking DNA, the TRBD2 call made by TCRdb goes unchecked. The CDR3 spans 15 residues. The germline CDR1 and CDR2 sequences are SEHNR and FQNEAQ (reference sequence). This chain's CDR3 is CASSFLAGGTDTQYF.

The rearrangement uses TRBV7-2 and TRBJ2-3; TCRdb's assignment of TRBD2 cannot be checked, as there is no DNA. The CDR3 consists of 16 residues. Germline lookup yields CDR1 SGHTA and CDR2 FQGNSA. CDR3 amino acids: CASSLGVSGRLDTQYF.

The chain carries TRBV10-3 and TRBJ2-1; TCRdb indicates TRBD1, and absent DNA this call remains unverified. Germline V gives CDR1 ENHRY, CDR2 SYGVKD. The length of the CDR3 is 17 residues. The CDR3 loop reads CAISESAGQGAYNEQFF.